This is a list of T cell receptor beta chains from one sample in a study of Ad26.COV2.S vaccination and SARS-CoV-2 variants. Here immunoSEQ multiplex PCR was the method, and the copy in TCRdb shows in-frame clones only, minus some. The table has 350,000 to 500,000 clones, roughly 90% seen once. Material: peripheral blood, obtained in a trial of Ad26.COV2.S vaccine versus placebo. The source of these receptors is a person between 18 and 65 years old who received the Ad26.COV2.S COVID-19 vaccine or a placebo. CDR3s include the opening cysteine and the closing phenylalanine or tryptophan. A D gene is named only where the DNA matches it firmly. Expanded clones get a size class; other rows say once, few or many, or leave the size out.

J gene: TRBJ1-5
D gene: .
V gene: TRBV11-2
clone size: .
CDR3 protein: CASSLGGVISPKHF
CDR3 DNA: TGTGCCAGCAGCTTAGGGGGGGTAATCAGCCCCAAGCATTTT

J gene: TRBJ2-7
D gene: .
V gene: TRBV7-8
clone size: once
CDR3 protein: CASSLEVGTEQYF
CDR3 DNA: TGTGCCAGCAGCTTAGAAGTCGGAACCGAGCAGTACTTC

J gene: TRBJ2-7
D gene: TRBD2
V gene: TRBV4-1
clone size: .
CDR3 protein: CASSLGLASYEQYF
CDR3 DNA: TGCGCCAGCAGCCTCGGACTAGCGTCTTACGAGCAGTACTTC

J gene: TRBJ2-3
D gene: TRBD2
V gene: TRBV10-2
clone size: .
CDR3 protein: CASSDSGLAGSTDTQYF
CDR3 DNA: TGCGCCAGCAGTGATAGTGGGCTAGCGGGTAGCACAGATACGCAGTATTTT

J gene: TRBJ1-3
D gene: .
V gene: TRBV10-1
clone size: .
CDR3 protein: CATKGSGNTIYF
CDR3 DNA: TGCGCCACCAAAGGGTCTGGAAACACCATATATTTT

J gene: TRBJ2-4
D gene: .
V gene: TRBV28
clone size: .
CDR3 protein: CASSFRSGEAKNIQYF
CDR3 DNA: TGTGCCAGCAGTTTCCGGAGCGGAGAAGCCAAAAACATTCAGTACTTC

J gene: TRBJ2-5
D gene: .
V gene: TRBV6-1
clone size: .
CDR3 protein: CASSEITNKETQYF
CDR3 DNA: TGTGCCAGCAGTGAAATCACGAATAAAGAGACCCAGTACTTC

J gene: TRBJ1-2
D gene: .
V gene: TRBV7-9
clone size: .
CDR3 protein: CASSFGGATDYGYTF
CDR3 DNA: TGTGCCAGCAGCTTCGGAGGGGCTACAGACTATGGCTACACCTTC

J gene: TRBJ1-4
D gene: TRBD1
V gene: TRBV7-9
clone size: .
CDR3 protein: CASSPGQTPEKLFF
CDR3 DNA: TGTGCCAGCAGTCCGGGACAGACCCCTGAAAAACTGTTTTTT

J gene: TRBJ1-1
D gene: .
V gene: TRBV6-5
clone size: once
CDR3 protein: CASSGTLNTEAFF
CDR3 DNA: TGTGCCAGCTCCGGGACGCTGAACACTGAAGCTTTCTTT

J gene: TRBJ1-5
D gene: TRBD1
V gene: TRBV4-3
clone size: .
CDR3 protein: CASSHTPTGENQPQHF
CDR3 DNA: TGCGCCAGCAGCCACACACCGACAGGGGAAAATCAGCCCCAGCATTTT

J gene: TRBJ1-6
D gene: .
V gene: TRBV13
clone size: once
CDR3 protein: CASSLDQNSPLHF
CDR3 DNA: TGTGCCAGCAGCTTGGATCAAAATTCACCCCTCCACTTT

J gene: TRBJ1-1
D gene: .
V gene: TRBV6-5
clone size: .
CDR3 protein: CASSYGGLNTEAFF
CDR3 DNA: TGTGCCAGCAGTTATGGGGGGTTGAACACTGAAGCTTTCTTT

J gene: TRBJ1-1
D gene: .
V gene: TRBV29-1
clone size: .
CDR3 protein: CSVALTWNTEAFF
CDR3 DNA: TGCAGCGTCGCTCTTACATGGAACACTGAAGCTTTCTTT

J gene: TRBJ2-1
D gene: .
V gene: TRBV4-1
clone size: .
CDR3 protein: CASSQEDGYYNEQFF
CDR3 DNA: TGCGCCAGCAGCCAAGAGGACGGGTACTACAATGAGCAGTTCTTC

J gene: TRBJ2-3
D gene: TRBD2
V gene: TRBV5-1
clone size: .
CDR3 protein: CASSLTLAASTDTQYF
CDR3 DNA: TGCGCCAGCAGCCTTACTCTAGCGGCTAGCACAGATACGCAGTATTTT

J gene: TRBJ2-7
D gene: .
V gene: TRBV13
clone size: .
CDR3 protein: CASSLKGFTLGWNEQYF
CDR3 DNA: TGTGCCAGCAGCTTAAAGGGGTTCACTTTAGGATGGAACGAGCAGTACTTC

J gene: TRBJ2-5
D gene: TRBD2
V gene: TRBV30
clone size: .
CDR3 protein: CAWRLAPETQYF
CDR3 DNA: TGTGCCTGGCGACTAGCACCAGAGACCCAGTACTTC

J gene: TRBJ2-3
D gene: .
V gene: TRBV27
clone size: .
CDR3 protein: CASAGDRTDTQYF
CDR3 DNA: TGTGCCAGCGCAGGGGATCGCACAGATACGCAGTATTTT

J gene: TRBJ1-4
D gene: .
V gene: TRBV27
clone size: .
CDR3 protein: CASSRPAINEKLFF
CDR3 DNA: TGTGCCAGCAGTCGGCCTGCGATTAATGAAAAACTGTTTTTT

J gene: TRBJ1-5
D gene: .
V gene: TRBV10-3
clone size: .
CDR3 protein: CAIGTGPNQPQHF
CDR3 DNA: TGTGCCATCGGCACAGGCCCCAATCAGCCCCAGCATTTT

J gene: TRBJ2-7
D gene: TRBD2
V gene: TRBV18
clone size: .
CDR3 protein: CASSLLAASGEQYF
CDR3 DNA: TGTGCCAGCTCACTTCTAGCGGCCTCCGGGGAGCAGTACTTC

J gene: TRBJ2-3
D gene: TRBD2
V gene: TRBV29-1
clone size: once
CDR3 protein: CSAEGTSGRATDTQYF
CDR3 DNA: TGCAGCGCCGAAGGGACTAGCGGGAGGGCCACAGATACGCAGTATTTT

J gene: TRBJ1-1
D gene: TRBD1
V gene: TRBV6-5
clone size: .
CDR3 protein: CASSYTGQGLAEAFF
CDR3 DNA: TGTGCCAGCAGTTACACCGGACAGGGATTGGCTGAAGCTTTCTTT

J gene: TRBJ1-2
D gene: TRBD1
V gene: TRBV3-1/TRBV3-2
clone size: .
CDR3 protein: CASSQLQGNYGYTF
CDR3 DNA: TGTGCCAGCAGCCAACTACAGGGGAACTATGGCTACACCTTC

J gene: TRBJ2-5
D gene: .
V gene: TRBV6-5
clone size: .
CDR3 protein: CASRPGPTQETQYF
CDR3 DNA: TGTGCCAGCAGACCCGGGCCCACGCAAGAGACCCAGTACTTC

J gene: TRBJ1-2
D gene: TRBD1
V gene: TRBV10-3
clone size: .
CDR3 protein: CATLFTGQGNYGYTF
CDR3 DNA: TGTGCCACGCTTTTTACGGGACAGGGGAACTATGGCTACACCTTC

J gene: TRBJ2-7
D gene: .
V gene: TRBV28
clone size: .
CDR3 protein: CATKPQGSSYEQYF
CDR3 DNA: TGTGCCACAAAGCCCCAGGGGAGTTCCTACGAGCAGTACTTC

J gene: TRBJ2-1
D gene: .
V gene: TRBV27
clone size: .
CDR3 protein: CASSLSGARYNEQFF
CDR3 DNA: TGTGCCAGCAGTTTGTCGGGGGCCCGTTACAATGAGCAGTTCTTC

J gene: TRBJ2-1
D gene: TRBD2
V gene: TRBV11-1
clone size: .
CDR3 protein: CASRELAGAGNEQFF
CDR3 DNA: TGTGCCAGCAGAGAACTAGCGGGAGCCGGCAATGAGCAGTTCTTC

J gene: TRBJ1-2
D gene: .
V gene: TRBV10-3
clone size: .
CDR3 protein: CAIRMQGYGYTF
CDR3 DNA: TGTGCCATCAGAATGCAGGGCTATGGCTACACCTTC

J gene: TRBJ2-7
D gene: .
V gene: TRBV7-9
clone size: .
CDR3 protein: CASSRSLGSYEQYF
CDR3 DNA: TGTGCCAGCAGCCGCTCCTTGGGCTCCTACGAGCAGTACTTC

J gene: TRBJ2-2
D gene: .
V gene: TRBV19
clone size: .
CDR3 protein: CASFSKATGGLVGELFF
CDR3 DNA: TGTGCCAGTTTCTCCAAGGCGACAGGGGGACTAGTCGGGGAGCTGTTTTTT

J gene: TRBJ2-1
D gene: .
V gene: TRBV12-3/TRBV12-4
clone size: .
CDR3 protein: CASSRGTGSPGFF
CDR3 DNA: TGTGCCAGCAGTCGAGGAACCGGGAGCCCCGGCTTCTTC

J gene: TRBJ2-1
D gene: TRBD2
V gene: TRBV7-3
clone size: .
CDR3 protein: CASSFGGGYNEQFF
CDR3 DNA: TGTGCCAGCAGCTTCGGCGGGGGCTACAATGAGCAGTTCTTC

J gene: TRBJ2-7
D gene: TRBD1
V gene: TRBV10-1
clone size: .
CDR3 protein: CASSEGGQGAIGEQYF
CDR3 DNA: TGCGCCAGCAGTGAGGGGGGACAGGGGGCAATCGGCGAGCAGTACTTC

J gene: TRBJ1-5
D gene: .
V gene: TRBV11-2
clone size: .
CDR3 protein: CASSLQNDQPQHF
CDR3 DNA: TGTGCCAGCAGCTTACAAAATGATCAGCCCCAGCATTTT

J gene: TRBJ1-1
D gene: TRBD1
V gene: TRBV19
clone size: .
CDR3 protein: CASSPDRVILNTEAFF
CDR3 DNA: TGTGCCAGTAGTCCCGACAGGGTTATTCTGAACACTGAAGCTTTCTTT

J gene: TRBJ2-3
D gene: .
V gene: TRBV5-1
clone size: .
CDR3 protein: CASSLPTGEETDTQYF
CDR3 DNA: TGCGCCAGCAGCTTACCCACAGGGGAGGAGACAGATACGCAGTATTTT

J gene: TRBJ2-3
D gene: .
V gene: TRBV12-2
clone size: .
CDR3 protein: CASRLAGWTSDRPSTDTQYF
CDR3 DNA: TGTGCAAGTCGCTTAGCGGGGTGGACTAGCGACAGACCTAGCACAGATACGCAGTATTTT

J gene: TRBJ2-7
D gene: TRBD2
V gene: TRBV5-4
clone size: .
CDR3 protein: CASRSSGRAEQYF
CDR3 DNA: TGTGCCAGCAGATCTAGCGGGAGGGCGGAGCAGTACTTC

J gene: TRBJ1-3
D gene: .
V gene: TRBV18
clone size: .
CDR3 protein: CASSPPRGGGSGNTIYF
CDR3 DNA: TGTGCCAGCTCACCACCAAGGGGTGGCGGTAGTGGAAACACCATATATTTT

J gene: TRBJ2-7
D gene: .
V gene: TRBV30
clone size: .
CDR3 protein: CAWSVTGGSNEQYF
CDR3 DNA: TGTGCCTGGAGTGTAACCGGGGGAAGCAACGAGCAGTACTTC

J gene: TRBJ2-7
D gene: .
V gene: TRBV18
clone size: .
CDR3 protein: CASSPLWTEEAHEQYF
CDR3 DNA: TGTGCCAGCTCACCACTTTGGACAGAGGAGGCTCACGAGCAGTACTTC

J gene: TRBJ1-2
D gene: .
V gene: TRBV28
clone size: .
CDR3 protein: CASSFDGGGYTF
CDR3 DNA: TGTGCCAGCAGTTTTGATGGCGGTGGCTACACCTTC

J gene: TRBJ2-7
D gene: TRBD2
V gene: TRBV4-1
clone size: .
CDR3 protein: CASSQGAGGPDYEQYF
CDR3 DNA: TGCGCCAGCAGCCAAGGGGCGGGAGGGCCTGACTACGAGCAGTACTTC

J gene: TRBJ2-2
D gene: .
V gene: TRBV6-5
clone size: .
CDR3 protein: CASSRPGQNTGELFF
CDR3 DNA: TGTGCCAGCAGTCGCCCGGGACAGAACACCGGGGAGCTGTTTTTT

J gene: TRBJ1-4
D gene: .
V gene: TRBV4-3
clone size: .
CDR3 protein: CASSQSWDSGKLFF
CDR3 DNA: TGCGCCAGCAGCCAATCTTGGGACTCAGGAAAACTGTTTTTT

J gene: TRBJ2-5
D gene: .
V gene: TRBV5-1
clone size: .
CDR3 protein: CASSFRTGTRQETQYF
CDR3 DNA: TGCGCCAGCAGCTTTAGGACAGGGACTAGACAAGAGACCCAGTACTTC

J gene: TRBJ2-7
D gene: TRBD2
V gene: TRBV11-2
clone size: .
CDR3 protein: CASSLDGTSGISYEQYF
CDR3 DNA: TGTGCCAGCAGCTTAGATGGGACTAGCGGGATCTCCTACGAGCAGTACTTC

J gene: TRBJ2-1
D gene: .
V gene: TRBV2
clone size: .
CDR3 protein: CASRVDRSSYNEQFF
CDR3 DNA: TGTGCCAGCAGAGTCGACAGGAGCTCCTACAATGAGCAGTTCTTC

J gene: TRBJ1-2
D gene: TRBD1
V gene: TRBV29-1
clone size: .
CDR3 protein: CSARTGGNYGYTF
CDR3 DNA: TGCAGCGCTCGGACAGGGGGGAACTATGGCTACACCTTC

J gene: TRBJ2-2
D gene: .
V gene: TRBV11-3
clone size: .
CDR3 protein: CASSIKNTGELFF
CDR3 DNA: TGTGCCAGCAGTATCAAGAACACCGGGGAGCTGTTTTTT

J gene: TRBJ2-3
D gene: TRBD2
V gene: TRBV20-1
clone size: .
CDR3 protein: CSASTLAGGTTDTQYF
CDR3 DNA: TGCAGTGCTAGTACACTAGCGGGAGGAACCACAGATACGCAGTATTTT

J gene: TRBJ2-2
D gene: .
V gene: TRBV11-2
clone size: once
CDR3 protein: CASSFIRESTGELFF
CDR3 DNA: TGTGCCAGCAGCTTTATAAGGGAGAGCACCGGGGAGCTGTTTTTT